The clone carrying this T cell receptor beta chain was detected only once. This record comes from a study of cytomegalovirus exposure and HLA in healthy donors. This CDR3 comprises 12 residues. The germline V gene has CDR1 SGHNT and CDR2 YENEEA. V lost 3 bases and J lost 4, with 4 bases in between. PCR was performed using 60 Vbeta and 13 Jbeta primers. Profiling relied on immunoSEQ multiplex PCR, and the TCRdb table lists in-frame clones only, not all of them. The profile covers 100,000 to 140,000 clones, with over 75% appearing a single time and around 4% taken by the ten largest. Source material: PBMCs. The origin of this receptor is a male donor in good health and CMV-seronegative. V is TRBV11-3 and J is TRBJ2-1; D unresolved. In nucleotides, the CDR3 is TGTGCCAGCAGCTTCGGGTACAATGAGCAGTTCTTC. As protein: CASSFGYNEQFF.